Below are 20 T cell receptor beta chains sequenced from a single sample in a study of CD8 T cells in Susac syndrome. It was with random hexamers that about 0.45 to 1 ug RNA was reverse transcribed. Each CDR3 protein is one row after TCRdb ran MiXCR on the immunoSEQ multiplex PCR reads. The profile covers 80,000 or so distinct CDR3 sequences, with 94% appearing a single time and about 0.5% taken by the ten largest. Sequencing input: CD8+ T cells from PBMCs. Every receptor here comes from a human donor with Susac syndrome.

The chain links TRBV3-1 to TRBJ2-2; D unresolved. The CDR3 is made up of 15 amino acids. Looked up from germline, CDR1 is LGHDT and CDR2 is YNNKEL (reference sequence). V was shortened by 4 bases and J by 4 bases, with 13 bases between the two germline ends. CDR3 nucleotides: TGTGCCAGCAGCCCGACGACCACCGGCACCGGGGAGCTGTTTTTT. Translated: CASSPTTTGTGELFF. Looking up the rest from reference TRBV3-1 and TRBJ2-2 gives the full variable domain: DTAVSQTPKYLVTQMGNDKSIKCEQNLGHDTMYWYKQDSKKFLKIMFSYNNKELIINETVPNRFSPKSPDKAHLNLHINSLELGDSAVYFCASSPTTTGTGELFFGEGSRLTVL.

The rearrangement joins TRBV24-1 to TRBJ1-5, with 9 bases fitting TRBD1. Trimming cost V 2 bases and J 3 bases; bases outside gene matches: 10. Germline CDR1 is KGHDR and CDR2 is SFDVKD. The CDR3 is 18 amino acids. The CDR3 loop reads CATSDSRAGTGTNQPQHF. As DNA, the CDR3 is TGTGCCACCAGTGATTCAAGAGCCGGGACAGGGACCAATCAGCCCCAGCATTTT.

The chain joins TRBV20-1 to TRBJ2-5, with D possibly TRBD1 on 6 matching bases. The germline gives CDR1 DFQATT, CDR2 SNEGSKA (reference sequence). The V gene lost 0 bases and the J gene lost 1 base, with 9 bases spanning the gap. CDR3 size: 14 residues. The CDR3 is CSARDRGFQETQYF. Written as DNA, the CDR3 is TGCAGTGCTAGAGACAGGGGTTTCCAAGAGACCCAGTACTTC.

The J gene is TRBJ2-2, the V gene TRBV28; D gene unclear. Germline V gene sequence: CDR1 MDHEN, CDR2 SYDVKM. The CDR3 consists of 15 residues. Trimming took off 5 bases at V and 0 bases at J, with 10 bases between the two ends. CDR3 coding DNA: TGTGCCAGCAGTCCGACAAGGACGAACACCGGGGAGCTGTTTTTT. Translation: CASSPTRTNTGELFF.

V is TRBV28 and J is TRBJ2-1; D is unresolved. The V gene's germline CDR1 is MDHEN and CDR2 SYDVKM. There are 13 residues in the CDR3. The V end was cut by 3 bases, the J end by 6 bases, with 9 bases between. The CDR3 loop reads CASSFRGINEQFF. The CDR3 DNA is TGTGCCAGCAGTTTTCGCGGCATCAATGAGCAGTTCTTC.

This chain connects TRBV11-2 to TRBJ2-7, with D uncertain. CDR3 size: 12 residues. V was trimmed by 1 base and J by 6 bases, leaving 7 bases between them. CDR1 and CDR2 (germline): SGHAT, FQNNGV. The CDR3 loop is CASSLVGPEQYF. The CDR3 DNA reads TGTGCCAGCAGCTTAGTAGGGCCCGAGCAGTACTTC.

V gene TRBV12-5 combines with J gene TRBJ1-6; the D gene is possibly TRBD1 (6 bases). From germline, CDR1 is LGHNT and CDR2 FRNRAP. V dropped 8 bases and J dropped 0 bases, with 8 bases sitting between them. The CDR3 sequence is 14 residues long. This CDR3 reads CASTGSSYNSPLHF. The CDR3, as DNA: TGTGCTAGTACAGGGAGCTCCTATAATTCACCCCTCCACTTT.

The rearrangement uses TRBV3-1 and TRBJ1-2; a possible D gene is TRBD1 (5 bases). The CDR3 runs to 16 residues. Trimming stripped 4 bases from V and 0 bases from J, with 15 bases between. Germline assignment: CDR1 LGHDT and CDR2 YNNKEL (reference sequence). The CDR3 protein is CASSPPTGEANYGYTF. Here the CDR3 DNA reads TGTGCCAGCAGCCCCCCGACGGGGGAGGCTAACTATGGCTACACCTTC. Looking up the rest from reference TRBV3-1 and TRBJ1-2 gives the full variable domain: DTAVSQTPKYLVTQMGNDKSIKCEQNLGHDTMYWYKQDSKKFLKIMFSYNNKELIINETVPNRFSPKSPDKAHLNLHINSLELGDSAVYFCASSPPTGEANYGYTFGSGTRLTVV.

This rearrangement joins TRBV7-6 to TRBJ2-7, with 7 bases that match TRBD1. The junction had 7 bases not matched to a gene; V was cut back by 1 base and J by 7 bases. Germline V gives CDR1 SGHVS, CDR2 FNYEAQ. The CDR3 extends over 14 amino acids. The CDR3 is CASSLGLGGREQYF. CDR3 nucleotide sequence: TGTGCCAGCAGCTTAGGATTAGGGGGCAGGGAGCAGTACTTC.

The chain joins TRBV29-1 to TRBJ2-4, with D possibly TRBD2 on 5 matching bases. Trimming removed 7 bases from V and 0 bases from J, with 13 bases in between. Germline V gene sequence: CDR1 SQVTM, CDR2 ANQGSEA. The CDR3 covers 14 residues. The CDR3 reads CSALEGLAKNIQYF. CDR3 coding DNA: TGCAGCGCCCTCGAGGGATTAGCCAAAAACATTCAGTACTTC.

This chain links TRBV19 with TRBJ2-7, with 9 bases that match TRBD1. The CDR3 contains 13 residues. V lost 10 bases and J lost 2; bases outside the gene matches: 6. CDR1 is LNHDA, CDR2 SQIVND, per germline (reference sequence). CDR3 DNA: TGTGCCACCCGGGACAGGGTGGCCTACGAGCAGTACTTC. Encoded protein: CATRDRVAYEQYF. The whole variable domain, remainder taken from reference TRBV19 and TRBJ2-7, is DGGITQSPKYLFRKEGQNVTLSCEQNLNHDAMYWYRQDPGQGLRLIYYSQIVNDFQKGDIAEGYSVSREKKESFPLTVTSAQKNPTAFYLCATRDRVAYEQYFGPGTRLTVT.

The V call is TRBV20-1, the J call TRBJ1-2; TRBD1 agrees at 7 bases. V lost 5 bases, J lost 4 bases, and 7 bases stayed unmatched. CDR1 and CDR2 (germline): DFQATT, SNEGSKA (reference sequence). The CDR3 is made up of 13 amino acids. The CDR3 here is CSADRDSPYGYTF. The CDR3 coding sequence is TGCAGTGCTGACCGGGACAGCCCCTATGGCTACACCTTC.

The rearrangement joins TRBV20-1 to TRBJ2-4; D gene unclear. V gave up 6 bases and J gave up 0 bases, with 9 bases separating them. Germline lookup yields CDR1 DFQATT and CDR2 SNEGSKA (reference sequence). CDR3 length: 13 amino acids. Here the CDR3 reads CSAKAIAKNIQYF. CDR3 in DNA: TGCAGTGCGAAGGCGATAGCCAAAAACATTCAGTACTTC.

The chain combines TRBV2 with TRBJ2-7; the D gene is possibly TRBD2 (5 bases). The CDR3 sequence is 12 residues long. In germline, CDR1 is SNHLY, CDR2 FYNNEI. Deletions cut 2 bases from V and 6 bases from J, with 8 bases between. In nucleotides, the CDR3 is TGTGCCAGCAGTGAACCCGAGGGCGAGCAGTACTTC. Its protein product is CASSEPEGEQYF. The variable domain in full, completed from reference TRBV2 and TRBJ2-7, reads EPEVTQTPSHQVTQMGQEVILRCVPISNHLYFYWYRQILGQKVEFLVSFYNNEISEKSEIFDDQFSVERPDGSNFTLKIRSTKLEDSAMYFCASSEPEGEQYFGPGTRLTVT.

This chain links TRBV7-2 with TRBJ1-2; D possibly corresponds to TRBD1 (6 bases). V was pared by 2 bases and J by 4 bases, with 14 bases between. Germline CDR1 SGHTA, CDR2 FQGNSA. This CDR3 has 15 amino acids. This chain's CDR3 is CASSLPREGGYGYTF. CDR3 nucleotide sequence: TGTGCCAGCAGCTTACCACGGGAAGGGGGCTATGGCTACACCTTC.

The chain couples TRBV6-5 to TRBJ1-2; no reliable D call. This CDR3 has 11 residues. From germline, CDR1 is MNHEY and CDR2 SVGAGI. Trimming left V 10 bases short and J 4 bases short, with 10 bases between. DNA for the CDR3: TGTGCCATAAAAGGAGCCTATGGCTACACCTTC. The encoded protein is CAIKGAYGYTF.

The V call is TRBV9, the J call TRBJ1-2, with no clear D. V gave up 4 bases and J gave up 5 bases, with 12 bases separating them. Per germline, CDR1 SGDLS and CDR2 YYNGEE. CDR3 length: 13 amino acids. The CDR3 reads CASSFRREYGYTF. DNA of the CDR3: TGTGCCAGCAGCTTCCGACGGGAATATGGCTACACCTTC.

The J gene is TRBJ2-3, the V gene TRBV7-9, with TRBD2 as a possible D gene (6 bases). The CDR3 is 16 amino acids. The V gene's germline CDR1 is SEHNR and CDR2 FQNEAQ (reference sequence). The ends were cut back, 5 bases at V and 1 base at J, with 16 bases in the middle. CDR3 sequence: CASSHMRASGTDTQYF. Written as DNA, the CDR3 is TGTGCCAGCAGCCATATGAGGGCTAGCGGCACAGATACGCAGTATTTT.

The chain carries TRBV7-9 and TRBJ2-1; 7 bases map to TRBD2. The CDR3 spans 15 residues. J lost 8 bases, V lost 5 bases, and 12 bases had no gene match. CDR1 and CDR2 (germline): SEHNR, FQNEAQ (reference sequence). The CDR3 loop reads CASSRGVQGEDEQFF. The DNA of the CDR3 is TGTGCCAGCAGCCGGGGGGTCCAGGGTGAAGATGAGCAGTTCTTC.

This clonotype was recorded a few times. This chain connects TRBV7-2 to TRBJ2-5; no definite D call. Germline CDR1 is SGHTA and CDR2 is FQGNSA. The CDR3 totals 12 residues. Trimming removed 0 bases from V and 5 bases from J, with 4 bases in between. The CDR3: CASSLAQETQYF. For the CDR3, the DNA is TGTGCCAGCAGCTTAGCTCAGGAGACCCAGTACTTC. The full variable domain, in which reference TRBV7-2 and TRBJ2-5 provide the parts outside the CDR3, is GAGVSQSPSNKVTEKGKDVELRCDPISGHTALYWYRQSLGQGLEFLIYFQGNSAPDKSGLPSDRFSAERTGGSVSTLTIQRTQQEDSAVYLCASSLAQETQYFGPGTRLLVL.